This record looks at one T cell receptor beta chain sequence and its context. Its antigen is still unknown. Base-call qualities are not available, and no considerably larger clone is one nucleotide away. The sample is drawn from a study of cytomegalovirus exposure and HLA in healthy donors (TCRdb year 2017). Regarding the study in general: According to an earlier analysis of 450 to 650 of the donors, about 179 million T cells yielded 95 million to 140 million unique TCR beta sequences and approximately 300 Gb of sequence data. A later genetic analysis took genome-wide SNP genotypes for about 55% of the 666 donors and used that subset as a discovery cohort. In a later analysis, previously published TCR beta repertoires from hundreds of donors were re-analyzed and high-resolution HLA genotyping was added so that TCR occurrence patterns could be studied. HLA typing covered class I and class II loci at four-digit resolution. Rather than using new phenotypic data, the later analysis identified candidate immune exposures from TCR beta sequences and from how often those sequences occurred across donors. An early release covering 500 to 750 HLA-typed donors comprised approximately 290 gigabases of sequencing data and tens of millions of unique TCR sequences. The number of typed donors differed by locus: about 620-640 for A, B, C, DRB1 and DQB1; approximately 530 for DQA1; approximately 600 for DPA1; and roughly 450 for DPB1. All discovery cohort repertoires had been generated using a single sequencing platform. The study aimed to test whether cataloging public T cell receptors could reveal signatures of past pathogen exposure. In an earlier analysis of 550 to 700 of the donors, high-throughput TCR beta sequencing was used to judge whether each TCR beta V gene segment behaved as functional or pseudogenic. On average, about 200,000 unique TCR beta nucleotide sequences were sequenced per donor among a few hundred genotyped donors of the cohort, with roughly 20% of those sequences being non-productive. Donor age, sex, ethnicity and CMV serostatus were collected together with the repertoire data. To predict cytomegalovirus infection status, the study combined high-throughput TCR immunosequencing, statistical association of individual TCRs with disease status, and machine learning. Of the 350 to 450 genotyped donors, 65% to 90% were placed in the genetic ancestry cluster associated with self-reported Caucasian donors. Roughly 5 DR-DQ haplotypes were handled as single units for association and clustering, since linkage in the cohort was strong. Along with the approximately 620-subject first cohort, a separate validation cohort of roughly 110 different subjects was used. Using immunosequencing, the study profiled T cell repertoires from 500 to 800 subjects and related those repertoires to cytomegalovirus serostatus.

Library preparation used the immunoSEQ multiplex PCR assay. For the multiplex PCR, a mixture combining 60 forward primers for TCR Vbeta segments and 13 reverse primers for TCR Jbeta segments was used. The CDR3 region of rearranged TCR beta genes was amplified from genomic DNA by a multiplex PCR assay. On the Illumina HiSeq System, the amplified TCR beta libraries were sequenced as 87-base-pair reads. Per the source publication's procedure: A later analysis tallied 80 million to 95 million unique TCR beta chains across the 666 repertoires, and some 12 million of those chains were shared by two or more donors. A nearest-neighbor algorithm error-corrected the raw reads and collapsed the reads into unique sequences, merging closely related sequences to remove PCR and sequencing errors. V, D and J gene segments were assigned by aligning CDR3 sequences to IMGT reference sequences. Each retained sequence needed at least a six-nucleotide match to both a V gene segment and a J gene segment. Rearrangements were called productive when the CDR3 lacked stop codons and stayed in frame with V and J; all others were non-productive. CDR3 was defined according to IMGT convention as the region running from the second conserved V-encoded cysteine to the conserved J-encoded phenylalanine. In an earlier analysis of some 550 of the donors, sequences lacking an unambiguous match to a single V gene segment were excluded. An earlier analysis of roughly 590 of the donors called V segments functional above 56.7% productive rearrangements and segregating when the between-donor standard deviation exceeded 5%. A statistical classification framework was developed to diagnose cytomegalovirus status using the catalog of TCR beta chain sequences. V and J gene assignment, in a later analysis, came from comparing TCR nucleotide sequences with IMGT/GENE-DB human TR gene sequences. Using the TCRdist pipeline, a later analysis assigned CDR3 sequences along with most-parsimonious VDJ recombination scenarios. In a later analysis, each TCR beta chain was defined by its CDR3 amino acid sequence together with its V-gene family, and reads without a unique V-gene family were excluded. To address suspected cross-contamination and a sequencing artifact, a later analysis removed around 600 highly shared, low-generation-probability nucleotide sequences. For each public chain, a later analysis derived a clonal expansion index from normalized ranks of inferred template counts within each repertoire. In a later analysis, generation probabilities were computed with a VDJ recombination model fitted to out-of-frame rearrangements, and the resulting probabilities were checked against IGoR. In a later analysis, TCR-TCR, TCR-HLA and TCR-CMV co-occurrence was scored with hypergeometric tests, and a repertoire-size bias correction was applied to TCR pairs. A later analysis estimated false discovery rates by permuting HLA or CMV assignments 20 times. In a later analysis, co-occurring TCRs were grouped using DBSCAN, and TCRdist sequence similarity was added for clustering within HLA-allele-positive subsets. Repertoires with fewer than 30,000 or more than 120,000 public chains were left out of co-occurrence clustering, as were five repertoires with anomalous nucleotide sharing. TCRdb took over this immuneACCESS table, retaining in-frame rearrangements with V and J assigned. Such tables are incomplete; in checked studies, under half of the missing clones stem from an unresolved V gene, and the remainder is unexplained. V, J and clone size are those of that table, while D and trimming were read from the DNA. The sample includes roughly 300,000 clones, with more than 80% observed a single time. The top ten clonotypes cover 3.5% to 4.5% of the sample.

Inclusive of the bounding cysteine and phenylalanine, the CDR3 is 16 residues long. Only the CDR3 DNA is retained, 48 bases long and in frame from the first base. The germline V gene sets CDR1 to MNHEY and CDR2 to SVGAGI. Germline trimming: 4 bases from V, 3 bases from J; junction bases outside gene matches: 7. The paper as a whole reports these results and caveats: Over 15 rarely observed V segments, including chromosome 9 orphons, were excluded from the earlier analysis of several hundred of the donors because counts were too low. A group of highly shared sequence variants was considered likely to be a technical artifact of the sequencing pipeline. According to a later analysis, parvovirus B19, influenza, CMV and Epstein-Barr virus appeared linked to several top co-occurrence clusters. A few of the identified cytomegalovirus-associated TCR beta chains were confirmed in vitro to be specific for cytomegalovirus antigens. A further reported finding was that TCR beta sequences accurately predicted the HLA-A and HLA-B alleles for most subjects in the first cohort. Because some donors lacked HLA typing at each locus, the association tests relied only on the typed subset. The 87-base-pair reads could not distinguish some IMGT-functional V segments, including TRBV6-2 and TRBV6-3, so those segments were excluded. Most CMV-associated TCR beta chains appeared to be HLA-restricted in a later analysis, and the HLA associations seemed to be driven largely by CMV exposure. Most TCR sequences were observed very rarely across donors, whereas some public TCRs were present in many individuals. According to the authors, the approach could potentially be generalized to other disease states and immunological phenotypes. According to a later analysis, TCR association rates differed among HLA loci, with DRB1 alleles showing the most associated TCRs and HLA-C alleles showing the fewest. The study listed 164 TCR beta chains as associated with cytomegalovirus. A later genetic analysis reported fewer N-insertions in productive TCRs among donors in an Asian-associated ancestry cluster than the roughly 700-donor mean. In a later analysis, HLA-associated TCR beta chains were found to be more clonally expanded and to have lower generation probabilities than equally common non-associated chains. At a false discovery rate of 0.05, a later analysis linked approximately 18,000 TCR beta sequences to specific HLA alleles. Sequencing depth was assumed to be roughly uniform across donors in the presence/absence analyses, though that assumption may not hold. Only TCR beta chains were sequenced in this cohort, and the absence of alpha or paired-chain data limited detectable features. Assigning TCR associations to individual alleles was difficult when HLA alleles, especially DR and DQ, strongly co-occurred. An earlier analysis of 587 of the donors showed that most TCR beta V segments appeared in productive rearrangements either about 87% or about 30% of the time, which broadly matched IMGT annotations. The only immune exposure information available for the cohort was CMV serostatus. V-gene and J-gene trimming of TCR beta chains was associated with a missense DCLRE1C variant in a later genetic analysis, and the association was replicated in an independent cohort. Correlated functional status among segregating V segments might be attributable to linkage disequilibrium, but an unknown experimental factor could not be ruled out. Cytomegalovirus status was reported to be diagnosed by the classifier with high specificity and sensitivity in both the original and validation cohorts.

The cohort consisted of more than 650 healthy bone marrow donors. At the time of sampling, every cohort member was nominally healthy, though immune exposures that went unrecorded were likely present. The donor was CMV seropositive and was included in the group of around 300 seropositive cohort members. Each donor provided a peripheral blood sample, and peripheral blood mononuclear cells were used for TCR beta sequencing. Genomic DNA extraction from the blood cell samples was performed with the Qiagen DNeasy Blood Extraction Kit. The source material was PBMCs. The sequence links TRBV6-5 to TRBJ2-1, with 9 bases matching TRBD1. The clonotype comes from a man in his forties in good health and CMV-seropositive. The bases are TGTGCCAGCAGTTCTCCCGGGACAGGGCTCTACAATGAGCAGTTCTTC. The encoded protein is CASSSPGTGLYNEQFF.